The 21 T cell receptor beta chains reported below all come from one sample, sequenced in a study of blood T cells in healthy people across ages. It was with a sample-barcoded 5' primer and a J-beta primer mix that a second PCR of roughly 6 to 11 cycles was run. TCRdb used MiXCR to reprocess the 5' RACE reads, holding one entry per CDR3 protein. This sample has about 1.8 million distinct CDR3 sequences, with roughly 50% found just once. Specimen: blood. These receptors came from a woman aged 35 to 49 in good health.

The rearrangement links TRBV7-6 to TRBJ2-6; D uncertain. CDR3 length equals 15 residues. Trimming removed 1 base at V and 2 bases at J, with 6 bases between. From germline, CDR1 is SGHVS and CDR2 FNYEAQ. In nucleotides, the CDR3 is TGTGCCAGCAGCTTAGTGGTTGCTGGGGCCAACGTCCTGACTTTC. Its protein is CASSLVVAGANVLTF.

The chain links TRBV3-1 to TRBJ1-2, with D perhaps matching TRBD1 (6 bases). Per the germline V gene, CDR1 is LGHDT and CDR2 is YNNKEL (reference sequence). CDR3 length: 16 amino acids. The V end lost 6 bases, the J end lost 7 bases, and 24 bases lay between the germline ends. The CDR3 DNA follows: TGTGCCAGCAGTCCAGATTTGGACAGAGTAGTGGGTGGCTACACCTTC. Its translation: CASSPDLDRVVGGYTF. The complete variable domain, with remaining parts taken from reference TRBV3-1 and TRBJ1-2, reads DTAVSQTPKYLVTQMGNDKSIKCEQNLGHDTMYWYKQDSKKFLKIMFSYNNKELIINETVPNRFSPKSPDKAHLNLHINSLELGDSAVYFCASSPDLDRVVGGYTFGSGTRLTVV.

The gene calls are TRBV7-2 and TRBJ1-5; no reliable D call. Trimming shortened V by 1 base and J by 0 bases, and 10 bases separated the two germline ends. CDR3 length: 16 residues. Germline CDR1 SGHTA, CDR2 FQGNSA. CDR3 in amino acids: CASSLEFRNSNQPQHF. CDR3 nucleotides: TGTGCCAGCAGCTTAGAGTTCAGGAATAGCAATCAGCCCCAGCATTTT.

A few counts support this clonotype. The V call is TRBV6-2 or TRBV6-3, the J call TRBJ2-5; TRBD1 agrees at 8 bases. The DNA end is more similar to TRBJ2-7, so the J call may be wrong. This CDR3 spans 15 amino acids. CDR1 and CDR2 from the germline V gene are MNHEY and SVGEGT. The CDR3 nucleotides are TGTGCCAGCAGCACCCAGGACAGGGTGTTGGCCGAGCAGTACTTC. It codes for CASSTQDRVLAEQYF.

CDR3 in amino acids: CASSLALQGMREAFF. The CDR3 DNA reads as TGTGCCAGCAGTTTAGCGTTACAGGGGATGCGTGAAGCTTTCTTT. V usage is TRBV12-3 or TRBV12-4 and J usage is TRBJ1-1; 7 bases agree with TRBD1. The CDR3 is 15 amino acids. V lost 0 bases to trimming and J lost 7 bases; unmatched junction nucleotides: 8.

This chain joins TRBV3-1 and TRBJ2-5, with D possibly being TRBD2 (5 bases). V lost 4 bases and J 5 bases, leaving 20 bases between the germline ends. Per the germline V gene, CDR1 is LGHDT and CDR2 is YNNKEL (reference sequence). The CDR3 sequence is 16 residues long. The CDR3 coding sequence is TGTGCCAGCAGCCCCGGTCGCGGTAGGTTAGCGGAGACCCAGTACTTC. This translates into CASSPGRGRLAETQYF.

The V call is TRBV7-2, the J call TRBJ2-5, with 9 positions matching TRBD2. The CDR3 extends over 16 amino acids. The trim removed 2 bases at V and 4 bases at J, leaving 8 bases unmatched. Looked up from germline, CDR1 is SGHTA and CDR2 is FQGNSA. The CDR3 spells CASSLPGTAGGETQYF. The CDR3 DNA follows: TGTGCCAGCAGCTTACCGGGGACAGCGGGGGGAGAGACCCAGTACTTC. Looking up the rest from reference TRBV7-2 and TRBJ2-5 gives the full variable domain: GAGVSQSPSNKVTEKGKDVELRCDPISGHTALYWYRQSLGQGLEFLIYFQGNSAPDKSGLPSDRFSAERTGGSVSTLTIQRTQQEDSAVYLCASSLPGTAGGETQYFGPGTRLLVL.

This clonotype was seen a handful of times. The chain has TRBV5-1 and TRBJ2-1; 8 bases line up with TRBD2. From germline, CDR1 is SGHRS and CDR2 YFSETQ. The CDR3 consists of 16 residues. V dropped 4 bases and J dropped 3; count of bases not matched to a gene: 9. The CDR3 DNA sequence: TGCGCCAGCAGCACAGGAACGGGGGGGTTCTACAATGAGCAGTTCTTC. It translates to CASSTGTGGFYNEQFF.

This clonotype turned up a few times. The V call is TRBV27, the J call TRBJ2-1; D gene ambiguous. Germline CDR1 is MNHEY and CDR2 is SMNVEV (reference sequence). This CDR3 contains 13 residues. V was shortened by 3 bases and J by 9 bases, with 12 bases between the two germline ends. DNA of the CDR3: TGTGCCAGCAGTTTCGTAAGCGACGGTGAGCAGTTCTTC. Protein product: CASSFVSDGEQFF.

V and J are TRBV7-6 and TRBJ2-7, with 7 bases aligning to TRBD1. V shed 2 bases and J 2 bases; nucleotides not matched to a gene: 12. Germline CDR1 SGHVS, CDR2 FNYEAQ. The CDR3 is 17 amino acids. In DNA form, the CDR3 reads TGTGCCAGCAGCTTAATTTCCGGGACAGAGAGCCCCTACGAGCAGTACTTC. It specifies CASSLISGTESPYEQYF.

V is TRBV6-2 or TRBV6-3 and J is TRBJ2-2, with D tentatively TRBD2 (5 bases). With 2 bases removed from V and 7 bases from J, the gap between germline ends came to 8 bases. This CDR3 has 13 residues. Germline assignment: CDR1 MNHEY and CDR2 SVGEGT. The CDR3 region is CASSYRGFGELFF. CDR3 DNA: TGTGCCAGCAGTTACCGGGGTTTCGGGGAGCTGTTTTTT.

The rearrangement uses TRBV5-5 and TRBJ2-1; 9 nucleotides align to TRBD1. Germline CDR1 reads SGHKS; CDR2 reads YYEKEE (reference sequence). Trimming cost V 4 bases and J 3 bases; bases outside gene matches: 5. The length of the CDR3 is 15 residues. DNA of the CDR3: TGTGCCAGCAGCGTGACAGGGGGAGACTACAATGAGCAGTTCTTC. It translates to CASSVTGGDYNEQFF. Together with reference TRBV5-5 and TRBJ2-1, the CDR3 gives the full variable domain: DAGVTQSPTHLIKTRGQQVTLRCSPISGHKSVSWYQQVLGQGPQFIFQYYEKEERGRGNFPDRFSARQFPNYSSELNVNALLLGDSALYLCASSVTGGDYNEQFFGPGTRLTVL.

This clonotype was counted only a few times. Written as DNA, the CDR3 is TGTGCCAGCACCCCACGGGTCCTAATGGGTGAGCAGTTCTTC. This codes for CASTPRVLMGEQFF. This chain links TRBV6-2 or TRBV6-3 with TRBJ2-1, with unresolved D. Looked up from germline, CDR1 is MNHEY and CDR2 is SVGEGT. The V end lost 7 bases, the J end lost 9 bases, and 19 bases lay between the germline ends. This CDR3 is 14 amino acids long.

J is TRBJ1-6 and V is TRBV4-2; the match to TRBD1 covers 7 bases. The germline gives CDR1 LGHNA, CDR2 YNFKEQ. With V trimmed by 4 bases and J by 10 bases, 7 bases remained unmatched. This CDR3 is built from 14 residues. The CDR3 region is CASSRDRAFSPLHF. Here the CDR3 DNA reads TGTGCCAGCAGCCGAGACAGGGCCTTCTCACCCCTCCACTTT.

V gene TRBV6-1 combines with J gene TRBJ1-2; D is undetermined. Germline values: CDR1 MNHNS, CDR2 SASEGT. This CDR3 spans 14 amino acids. V lost 6 bases and J 4 bases, leaving 15 bases between the germline ends. Written as DNA, the CDR3 is TGTGCCAGCAGCGCGAAGACCGACGGCTATGGCTACACCTTC. Amino acid sequence: CASSAKTDGYGYTF.

The gene calls are TRBV7-9 and TRBJ2-1; 7 nucleotides match TRBD2. There are 16 residues in the CDR3. J was trimmed by 3 bases and V by 7 bases; bases with no gene match: 12. Germline CDR1 and CDR2: SEHNR and FQNEAQ (reference sequence). The CDR3 region has the DNA TGTGCCAGCACCGTTGGGGGAGGGGCCATCTACAATGAGCAGTTCTTC. Protein: CASTVGGGAIYNEQFF.

V usage is TRBV20-1 and J usage is TRBJ2-1, with a tentative D call TRBD1 (7 bases). The closer fit of TRBJ2-7 to the DNA end suggests the J call may be wrong. This CDR3 spans 14 amino acids. The V gene's germline CDR1 is DFQATT and CDR2 SNEGSKA (reference sequence). CDR3 nucleotides: TGCAGTGCTCCAGGGGGACTCTCCTACAATGAGCAGTACTTC. Its translation: CSAPGGLSYNEQYF.

This clonotype was counted a few times. This chain uses TRBV4-1 with TRBJ1-4; 8 bases agree with TRBD1. J gave up 0 bases and V 2 bases, and 5 bases lay outside the gene matches. This CDR3 is 17 amino acids long. Germline CDR1 is MGHRA and CDR2 is YSYEKL. CDR3 amino acids: CASSQTGGAATNEKLFF. The CDR3, as DNA: TGCGCCAGCAGCCAAACAGGGGGGGCCGCAACTAATGAAAAACTGTTTTTT.

The chain combines TRBV18 with TRBJ2-1, with D maybe TRBD1 (6 bases). Looked up from germline, CDR1 is KGHSH and CDR2 is LQKENI. The CDR3 is 14 residues long. The V end lost 2 bases, the J end lost 9 bases, and 14 bases lay between the germline ends. The CDR3 DNA is TGTGCCAGCTCACCAAGGGTGGGGGCCGGTGAGCAGTTCTTC. Protein: CASSPRVGAGEQFF.

The chain carries TRBV20-1 and TRBJ2-1; TRBD1 matches 12 bases. The DNA end lines up better with TRBJ2-7; the J call may be wrong. CDR1 and CDR2 from the germline V gene are DFQATT and SNEGSKA (reference sequence). CDR3 length: 16 residues. The CDR3 DNA sequence: TGCAGTGCGGACCCGGGACAGGGGGCCTCCTACAATGAGCAGTACTTC. Amino acids: CSADPGQGASYNEQYF.

This clonotype was counted between two and nine times. V usage is TRBV5-1 and J usage is TRBJ1-2; D is uncertain. Trimming removed 0 bases from V and 1 base from J, with 7 bases in between. The CDR3 has 14 amino acids. Germline V CDR1 and CDR2: SGHRS, YFSETQ. The CDR3 reads CASSLAGNNYGYTF. The CDR3 coding sequence is TGCGCCAGCAGCTTGGCCGGCAATAACTATGGCTACACCTTC.